Each of the 7 T cell receptor beta chains below was sequenced from the same sample in a study of shared clonotypes between healthy human individuals. Method: immunoSEQ multiplex PCR; TCRdb's copy keeps in-frame clones and lacks some. The sample lists 150,000 to 200,000 clones, approximately 60% seen once, with more than 9% in the top ten. The sequenced sample was memory CD4+ T cells sorted from blood. Subset described: CD45RA-negative fraction. All receptors derive from a man aged 25-40 years in good health.

This chain joins TRBV28 and TRBJ2-5, with a tentative D call TRBD2 (6 bases). The ends were cut back, 10 bases at V and 5 bases at J, with 14 bases in the middle. The CDR3 has 12 amino acids. The V gene's germline CDR1 is MDHEN and CDR2 SYDVKM. The CDR3 sequence is CATGLNRETQYF. As DNA, the CDR3 is TGTGCCACCGGACTAAATAGGGAGACCCAGTACTTC. Together with reference TRBV28 and TRBJ2-5, the CDR3 gives the full variable domain: DVKVTQSSRYLVKRTGEKVFLECVQDMDHENMFWYRQDPGLGLRLIYFSYDVKMKEKGDIPEGYSVSREKKERFSLILESASTNQTSMYLCATGLNRETQYFGPGTRLLVL.

This clone has more than one count but fewer than ten. The chain couples TRBV19 to TRBJ1-2; D perhaps matches TRBD1 (5 bases). The CDR3 has 16 residues. The germline V gene encodes CDR1 LNHDA and CDR2 SQIVND (reference sequence). V dropped 9 bases and J dropped 5 bases, with 25 bases sitting between them. Here the CDR3 DNA reads TGTGCCAGCCTCTCCCCTCCCGGGGCAGGGAGTTATGGCTACACCTTC. It encodes CASLSPPGAGSYGYTF.

The chain uses TRBV19 and TRBJ2-1; 16 nucleotides line up with TRBD2. After removal of 5 bases from V and 10 bases from J, the junction contained 2 bases not matched to a gene. Germline lookup yields CDR1 LNHDA and CDR2 SQIVND (reference sequence). There are 14 residues in the CDR3. The CDR3 protein is CASSLGLAGGEQFF. CDR3 bases: TGTGCCAGTAGTTTGGGACTAGCGGGAGGGGAGCAGTTCTTC.

The gene calls are TRBV5-4 and TRBJ2-7; 10 bases line up with TRBD2. V lost 3 bases to trimming and J lost 3 bases; unmatched junction nucleotides: 6. The CDR3 spans 15 residues. The germline gives CDR1 SGHNT, CDR2 YYREEE (reference sequence). The CDR3 is CASSSTSGLRYEQYF. The DNA for the CDR3 is TGTGCCAGCAGCTCGACTAGCGGGCTCCGCTACGAGCAGTACTTC.

CDR3 residues: CASSLSDLLGSSYNEQFF. In nucleotides, the CDR3 is TGTGCCAGCAGCTTGTCGGATCTTTTGGGTAGCTCCTACAATGAGCAGTTCTTC. V and J are TRBV5-5 and TRBJ2-1; D unclear. CDR3 length: 18 amino acids. In germline, CDR1 is SGHKS, CDR2 YYEKEE (reference sequence). V was pared by 1 base and J by 0 bases, with 17 bases between.

The rearrangement uses TRBV7-8 and TRBJ2-5; maybe TRBD2 (5 bases). Germline V CDR1 and CDR2: SGHVS, FQNEAQ. The CDR3 consists of 12 residues. V lost 5 bases to trimming and J lost 9 bases, with 13 bases between them. Written as DNA, the CDR3 is TGTGCCAGCAGCCCCGGAGCGGCGGCCCAGTACTTC. This encodes CASSPGAAAQYF.

The chain is built from TRBV7-2 and TRBJ2-5; maybe TRBD2 (6 bases). CDR1 and CDR2 (germline): SGHTA, FQGNSA. With 1 base removed from V and 9 bases from J, the gap between germline ends came to 18 bases. This CDR3 contains 15 residues. This CDR3 reads CASSLGGLGRVAQYF. CDR3 in DNA: TGTGCCAGCAGCTTAGGAGGACTCGGGAGAGTGGCCCAGTACTTC.